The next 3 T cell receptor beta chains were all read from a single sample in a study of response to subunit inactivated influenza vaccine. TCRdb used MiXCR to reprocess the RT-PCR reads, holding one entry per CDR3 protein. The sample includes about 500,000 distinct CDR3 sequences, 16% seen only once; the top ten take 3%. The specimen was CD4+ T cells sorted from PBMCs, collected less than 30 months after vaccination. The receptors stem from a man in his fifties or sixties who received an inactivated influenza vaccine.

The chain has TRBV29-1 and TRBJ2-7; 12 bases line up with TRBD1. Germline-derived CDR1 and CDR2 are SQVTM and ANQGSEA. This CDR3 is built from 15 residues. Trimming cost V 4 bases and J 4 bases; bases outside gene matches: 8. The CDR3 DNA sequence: TGCAGCGTTGCCGGGACAGGGGGCTTCGGATACGAGCAGTACTTC. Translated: CSVAGTGGFGYEQYF.

CDR3 nucleotides: TGCGCCAGCAGCTTGGCTGGGAGTCGCACAGATACGCAGTATTTT. It specifies CASSLAGSRTDTQYF. The chain employs TRBV5-1 and TRBJ2-3; D perhaps matches TRBD2 (5 bases). The CDR3 length is 15 residues. The V end was cut by 0 bases, the J end by 1 base, with 9 bases between. CDR1 SGHRS and CDR2 YFSETQ come from the germline V gene.

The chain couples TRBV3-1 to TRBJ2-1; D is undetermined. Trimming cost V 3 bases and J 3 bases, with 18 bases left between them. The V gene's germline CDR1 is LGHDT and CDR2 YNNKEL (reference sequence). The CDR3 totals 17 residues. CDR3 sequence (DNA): TGTGCCAGCAGCCAGACGTCGGCATATACTTTCTACAATGAGCAGTTCTTC. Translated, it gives CASSQTSAYTFYNEQFF.